The entry below describes one T cell receptor beta chain. Its antigen remains undetermined. Within one base of it there is no much larger clone, and no base qualities were kept. The data derive from a study of cytomegalovirus exposure and HLA in healthy donors (dated by TCRdb to 2015 to 2018). Broadly, across the study: According to an earlier analysis of 587 of the donors, about 190 million T cells yielded roughly 110 million unique TCR beta sequences and approximately 300 Gb of sequence data. Donor age, sex, ethnicity and CMV serostatus were compiled alongside the repertoire data. A separate validation cohort of over 95 different subjects was used in addition to the 666-subject first cohort. To predict cytomegalovirus infection status, the study brought together high-throughput TCR immunosequencing, statistical association of individual TCRs with disease status, and machine learning. Roughly five DR-DQ haplotypes were handled as single units for association and clustering because linkage in the cohort was strong. Every repertoire in the discovery cohort had been generated on one and the same sequencing platform. The aim of the study was to test whether cataloging public T cell receptors could identify signatures of past pathogen exposure. A later analysis re-analyzed previously published TCR beta repertoires from about 600 donors and added high-resolution HLA genotyping to study TCR occurrence patterns. Using immunosequencing, the study profiled T cell repertoires from around 680 subjects and related those repertoires to cytomegalovirus serostatus. In the later analysis, no new phenotypic data were used to find candidate immune exposures; instead, reliance was placed on TCR beta sequences and their occurrence across donors. Both class I and class II loci were covered by HLA typing, at four-digit resolution. Among the roughly 390 genotyped donors, around 81% belonged to the genetic ancestry cluster associated with self-reported Caucasian donors. An earlier analysis of 587 of the donors used high-throughput TCR beta sequencing to judge whether each TCR beta V gene segment behaved as functional or pseudogenic. An early release that covered 640 HLA-typed donors contained approximately 300 gigabases of sequencing data and some 87 million unique TCR sequences. In a later genetic analysis, genome-wide SNP genotypes for about three fifths of the roughly 670 donors were used, and that subset was treated as a discovery cohort. Among about 370 genotyped donors of the cohort, an average of approximately 240,000 unique TCR beta nucleotide sequences was sequenced per donor, of which 15% to 20% were non-productive. Typing coverage differed by locus: A, B, C, DRB1 and DQB1 were typed in roughly 620-630 donors, DQA1 in around 500, DPA1 in some 610, and DPB1 in 400 to 490.

The cohort consisted of hundreds of healthy bone marrow donors. Cohort members were all nominally healthy when sampled, although unrecorded immune exposures were likely present. The donor tested CMV seropositive and was one of the 289 seropositive cohort members. A peripheral blood sample was provided by each donor, and peripheral blood mononuclear cells were used for TCR beta sequencing. Genomic DNA was extracted from the blood cell samples with the Qiagen DNeasy Blood Extraction Kit. Overall study outcomes, separate from this receptor: Linkage disequilibrium might explain the correlated functional status among segregating V segments, but an unknown experimental factor could not be excluded. The classifier was reported to diagnose cytomegalovirus status with high specificity and sensitivity in both the original cohort and the validation cohort. In a later analysis, most CMV-associated TCR beta chains were found to appear HLA-restricted, with HLA associations seemingly driven largely by CMV exposure. A later analysis found that HLA-associated TCR beta chains were more clonally expanded and had lower generation probabilities than equally common non-associated chains. When HLA alleles, especially DR and DQ, strongly co-occurred, TCR associations were difficult to assign to individual alleles. According to a later analysis, TCR association rates differed among HLA loci, with DRB1 alleles showing the most associated TCRs and HLA-C alleles showing the fewest. HLA typing was unavailable for some donors at each locus, so association tests used only the typed subset. The presence/absence analyses assumed that sequencing depth was roughly uniform across donors, and that assumption may not be true. An association between a missense DCLRE1C variant and V-gene and J-gene trimming of TCR beta chains was found in a later genetic analysis and replicated in an independent cohort. The cohort was sequenced for TCR beta chains only, and without alpha or paired-chain data the features that could be detected were limited. According to the authors, the approach could potentially be generalized to other disease states and immunological phenotypes. A group of highly shared sequence variants was considered likely to be a technical artifact of the sequencing pipeline. A further reported finding was that TCR beta sequences accurately predicted the HLA-A and HLA-B alleles for most subjects in the first cohort. For the cohort, immune exposure information was limited to CMV serostatus. Three of the identified cytomegalovirus-associated TCR beta chains were confirmed in vitro to be specific for cytomegalovirus antigens. An earlier analysis of approximately 570 of the donors showed that most TCR beta V segments appeared in productive rearrangements either about 87% or about 30% of the time, which broadly matched IMGT annotations. In a later genetic analysis, fewer N-insertions in productive TCRs were reported among donors in an Asian-associated ancestry cluster than the roughly 700-donor mean. At a false discovery rate of 0.05, a later analysis linked around 15,000 TCR beta sequences to specific HLA alleles. Most TCR sequences were observed very rarely across donors, whereas some public TCRs were present in many individuals. The earlier analysis of nearly 600 of the donors excluded roughly 17 rarely observed V segments, including chromosome 9 orphons, because counts were too low. Some IMGT-functional V segments, including TRBV6-2 and TRBV6-3, could not be told apart with the 87-base-pair reads, so those segments were excluded. In the study, some 180 TCR beta chains were listed as associated with cytomegalovirus. In a later analysis, several top co-occurrence clusters were reported to appear linked to parvovirus B19, influenza, CMV and Epstein-Barr virus.

The receptor library was made with the immunoSEQ multiplex PCR assay. For the multiplex PCR, a mixture combining 60 forward primers for TCR Vbeta segments and 13 reverse primers for TCR Jbeta segments was used. The CDR3 region of rearranged TCR beta genes was amplified from genomic DNA by a multiplex PCR assay. The Illumina HiSeq System was used to sequence the amplified TCR beta libraries as 87-base-pair reads. The authors' pipeline ran thus. Across the 670 or so repertoires, a later analysis counted tens of millions of unique TCR beta chains, approximately 12 million of which were shared by at least two donors. Raw reads were error-corrected and collapsed into unique sequences with a nearest-neighbor algorithm that merged closely related sequences to remove PCR and sequencing errors. V, D and J gene segments were assigned by aligning CDR3 sequences to IMGT reference sequences. For a sequence to be retained, a match of at least six nucleotides to both a V gene segment and a J gene segment was required. Rearrangements were called productive when the CDR3 lacked stop codons and stayed in frame with V and J; all others were non-productive. Following IMGT convention, CDR3 was defined as the stretch from the second conserved V-encoded cysteine to the conserved J-encoded phenylalanine. The earlier analysis of some 580 of the donors excluded any sequence lacking an unambiguous match to a single V gene segment. An earlier analysis of 550 to 650 of the donors classified V segments as functional when productive rearrangements were above 56.7% and as segregating when the standard deviation between donors was above 5%. A statistical classification framework was developed to diagnose cytomegalovirus status using the catalog of TCR beta chain sequences. In a later analysis, V and J genes were assigned by comparing TCR nucleotide sequences against IMGT/GENE-DB human TR gene sequences. A later analysis assigned CDR3 sequences and most-parsimonious VDJ recombination scenarios with the TCRdist pipeline. In a later analysis, each TCR beta chain was defined by its CDR3 amino acid sequence together with its V-gene family, and reads without a unique V-gene family were excluded. A later analysis removed 592 highly shared, low-generation-probability nucleotide sequences to deal with suspected cross-contamination and a sequencing artifact. A later analysis calculated a clonal expansion index for each public chain from normalized within-repertoire ranks of inferred template counts. Generation probabilities in a later analysis came from a VDJ recombination model fitted to out-of-frame rearrangements, and those results were checked against IGoR. In a later analysis, TCR-TCR, TCR-HLA and TCR-CMV co-occurrence was scored with hypergeometric tests, and a repertoire-size bias correction was applied to TCR pairs. False discovery rates were estimated in a later analysis by permuting HLA or CMV assignments 20 times. In a later analysis, co-occurring TCRs were grouped using DBSCAN, and TCRdist sequence similarity was added for clustering within HLA-allele-positive subsets. Repertoires with fewer than 30,000 or more than 120,000 public chains, plus five repertoires with anomalous nucleotide sharing, were excluded from co-occurrence clustering. Sourced from immuneACCESS, this table was stored by TCRdb with only in-frame sequences that have V and J called. A share of the clones is absent; for the studies checked, an unresolved V gene accounts for under half, and the remainder has no known explanation. Clone size and V and J calls were adopted from that table, with D and trimming inferred from the DNA. Present in this sample are about 190,000 clones, almost 75% of which were seen just once. The top ten hold approximately 3% of the sample.

Trimming removed 4 bases from V and 13 bases from J, leaving 18 bases between the germline ends. The CDR3 has 13 amino acids, counting the end cysteine and phenylalanine. The entry retains the CDR3 DNA only, 39 bases that are in frame from base 1. According to the germline V gene (reference sequence), CDR1 reads SGHNT and CDR2 reads YYREEE. The TCR was taken from a woman aged 30 to 39 in good health and CMV-seropositive. The sample was PBMCs. The rearranged chain carries TRBV5-4 and TRBJ2-1; the D gene cannot be resolved reliably. The CDR3 reads as follows: CASSLSTSSEQFF. At the DNA level, the sequence is TGTGCCAGCAGCCTCTCGACTTCCTCTGAACAGTTCTTC.